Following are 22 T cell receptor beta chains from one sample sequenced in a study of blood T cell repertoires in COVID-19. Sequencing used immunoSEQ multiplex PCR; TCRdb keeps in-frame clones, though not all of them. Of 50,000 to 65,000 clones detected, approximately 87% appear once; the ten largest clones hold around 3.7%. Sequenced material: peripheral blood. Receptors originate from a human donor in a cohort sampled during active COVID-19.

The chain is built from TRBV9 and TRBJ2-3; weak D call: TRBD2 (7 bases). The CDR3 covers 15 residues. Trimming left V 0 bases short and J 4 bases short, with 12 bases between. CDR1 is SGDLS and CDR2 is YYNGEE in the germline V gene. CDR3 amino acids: CASSVGWGGADTQYF. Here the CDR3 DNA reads TGTGCCAGCAGCGTAGGGTGGGGGGGCGCAGATACGCAGTATTTT. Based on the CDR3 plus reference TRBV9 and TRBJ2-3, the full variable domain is DSGVTQTPKHLITATGQRVTLRCSPRSGDLSVYWYQQSLDQGLQFLIQYYNGEERAKGNILERFSAQQFPDLHSELNLSSLELGDSALYFCASSVGWGGADTQYFGPGTRLTVL.

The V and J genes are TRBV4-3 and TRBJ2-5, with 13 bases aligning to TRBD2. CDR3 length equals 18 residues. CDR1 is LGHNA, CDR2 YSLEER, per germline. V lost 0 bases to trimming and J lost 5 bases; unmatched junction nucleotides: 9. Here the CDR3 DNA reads TGCGCCAGCAGCCAAGAATTTGGCGGGACTAGCGGGATGGAGACCCAGTACTTC. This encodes CASSQEFGGTSGMETQYF.

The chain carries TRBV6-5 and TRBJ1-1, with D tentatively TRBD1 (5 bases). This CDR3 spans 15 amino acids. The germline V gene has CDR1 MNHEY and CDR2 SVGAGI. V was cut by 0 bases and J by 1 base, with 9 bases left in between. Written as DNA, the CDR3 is TGTGCCAGCAGTTACTCGTGGCAGGGGAACACTGAAGCTTTCTTT. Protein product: CASSYSWQGNTEAFF.

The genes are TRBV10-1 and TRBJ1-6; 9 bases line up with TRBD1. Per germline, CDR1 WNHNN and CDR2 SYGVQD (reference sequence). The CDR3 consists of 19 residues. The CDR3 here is CSLREGTLWGQGRASPLHF. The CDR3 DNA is TGCAGCCTTAGGGAGGGTACATTGTGGGGACAGGGTAGAGCTTCACCCCTCCACTTT.

The CDR3 protein is CASTPGQGVYEQYF. In nucleotides, the CDR3 is TGTGCCAGCACCCCAGGACAGGGGGTCTACGAGCAGTACTTC. The V call is TRBV5-8, the J call TRBJ2-7, with 10 bases aligning to TRBD1. Germline V gene data show CDR1 as SGHTS and CDR2 as YDEGEE. The CDR3 is 14 amino acids. J gave up 3 bases and V 6 bases, and 6 bases lay outside the gene matches.

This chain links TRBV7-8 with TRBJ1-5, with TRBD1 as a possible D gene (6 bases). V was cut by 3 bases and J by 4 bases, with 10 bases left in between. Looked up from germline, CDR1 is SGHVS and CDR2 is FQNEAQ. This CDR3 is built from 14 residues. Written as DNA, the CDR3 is TGTGCCAGCAGCTTTGGACAGTATAATCAGCCCCAGCATTTT. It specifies CASSFGQYNQPQHF.

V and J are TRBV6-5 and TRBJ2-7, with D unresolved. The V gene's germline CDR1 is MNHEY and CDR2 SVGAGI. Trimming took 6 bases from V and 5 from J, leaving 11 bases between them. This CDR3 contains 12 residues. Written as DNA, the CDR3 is TGTGCCAGCAGGGTTACGGTAGACGAGCAGTACTTC. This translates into CASRVTVDEQYF.

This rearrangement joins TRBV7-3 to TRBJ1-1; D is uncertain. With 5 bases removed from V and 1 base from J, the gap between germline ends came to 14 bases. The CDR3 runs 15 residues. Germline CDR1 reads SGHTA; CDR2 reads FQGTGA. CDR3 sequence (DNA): TGTGCCAGCAGCCCAGCGGCATTAGGGAACACTGAAGCTTTCTTT. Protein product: CASSPAALGNTEAFF.

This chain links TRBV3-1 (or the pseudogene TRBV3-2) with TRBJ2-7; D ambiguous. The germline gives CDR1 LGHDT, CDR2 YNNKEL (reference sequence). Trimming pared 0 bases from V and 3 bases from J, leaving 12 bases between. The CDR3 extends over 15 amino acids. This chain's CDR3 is CASSQDIHSGYEQYF. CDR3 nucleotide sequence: TGTGCCAGCAGCCAAGATATCCACTCAGGCTACGAGCAGTACTTC.

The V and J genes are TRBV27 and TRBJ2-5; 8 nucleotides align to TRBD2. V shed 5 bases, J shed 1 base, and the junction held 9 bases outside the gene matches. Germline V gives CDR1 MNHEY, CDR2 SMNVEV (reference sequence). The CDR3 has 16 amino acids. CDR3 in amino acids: CASSPLAGTLQETQYF. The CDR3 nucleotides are TGTGCCAGCAGTCCGTTAGCGGGAACCCTCCAAGAGACCCAGTACTTC.

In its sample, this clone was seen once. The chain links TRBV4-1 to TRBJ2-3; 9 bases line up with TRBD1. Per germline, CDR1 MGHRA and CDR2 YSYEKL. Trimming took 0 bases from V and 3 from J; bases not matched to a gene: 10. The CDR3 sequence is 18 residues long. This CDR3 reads CASSQDRSDRGNTDTQYF. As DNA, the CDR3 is TGCGCCAGCAGCCAAGATCGTTCCGACAGGGGGAATACAGATACGCAGTATTTT.

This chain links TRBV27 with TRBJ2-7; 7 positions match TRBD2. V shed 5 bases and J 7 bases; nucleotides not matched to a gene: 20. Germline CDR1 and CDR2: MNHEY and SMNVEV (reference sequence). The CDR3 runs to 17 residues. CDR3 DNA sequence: TGTGCCAGCAGTCTGTCCTTAAGGACGGGGTACGGGGGGGAGCAGTACTTC. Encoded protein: CASSLSLRTGYGGEQYF.

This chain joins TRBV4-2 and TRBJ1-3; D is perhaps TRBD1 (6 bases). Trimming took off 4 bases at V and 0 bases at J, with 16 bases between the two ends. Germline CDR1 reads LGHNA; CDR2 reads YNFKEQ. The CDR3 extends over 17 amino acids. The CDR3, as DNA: TGTGCCAGCAGCCCCGACGGAACAGGGTACTCTGGAAACACCATATATTTT. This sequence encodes CASSPDGTGYSGNTIYF.

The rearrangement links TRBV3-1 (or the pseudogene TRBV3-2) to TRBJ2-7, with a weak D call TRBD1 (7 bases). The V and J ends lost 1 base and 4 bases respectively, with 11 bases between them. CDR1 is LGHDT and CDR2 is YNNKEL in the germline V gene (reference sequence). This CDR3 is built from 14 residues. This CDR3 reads CASSQAPGGYEQYF. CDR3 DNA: TGTGCCAGCAGCCAAGCCCCAGGGGGGTACGAGCAGTACTTC.

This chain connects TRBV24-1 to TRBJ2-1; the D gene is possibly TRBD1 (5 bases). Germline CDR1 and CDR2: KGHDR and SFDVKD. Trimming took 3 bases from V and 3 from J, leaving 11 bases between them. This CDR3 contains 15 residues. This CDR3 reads CATSDPRANYNEQFF. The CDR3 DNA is TGTGCCACCAGTGATCCCAGGGCCAACTACAATGAGCAGTTCTTC.

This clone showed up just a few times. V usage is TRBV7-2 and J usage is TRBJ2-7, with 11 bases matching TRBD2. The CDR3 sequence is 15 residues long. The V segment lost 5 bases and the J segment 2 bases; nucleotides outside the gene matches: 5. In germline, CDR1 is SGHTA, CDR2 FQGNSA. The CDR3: CASSAIAGGTYEQYF. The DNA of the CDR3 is TGTGCCAGCAGCGCCATAGCGGGAGGGACCTACGAGCAGTACTTC.

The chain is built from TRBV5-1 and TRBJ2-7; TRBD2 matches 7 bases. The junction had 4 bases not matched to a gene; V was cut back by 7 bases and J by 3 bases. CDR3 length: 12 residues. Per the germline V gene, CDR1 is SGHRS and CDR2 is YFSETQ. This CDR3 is CASGLDRYEQYF. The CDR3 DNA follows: TGCGCCAGCGGACTAGACCGCTACGAGCAGTACTTC.

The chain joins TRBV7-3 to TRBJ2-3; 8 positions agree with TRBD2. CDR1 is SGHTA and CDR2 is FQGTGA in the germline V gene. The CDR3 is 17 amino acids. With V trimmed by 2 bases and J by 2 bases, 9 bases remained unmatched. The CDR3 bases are TGTGCCAGCAGCTTAGAGCCAGCGGGGGATCTCACAGATACGCAGTATTTT. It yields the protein CASSLEPAGDLTDTQYF.

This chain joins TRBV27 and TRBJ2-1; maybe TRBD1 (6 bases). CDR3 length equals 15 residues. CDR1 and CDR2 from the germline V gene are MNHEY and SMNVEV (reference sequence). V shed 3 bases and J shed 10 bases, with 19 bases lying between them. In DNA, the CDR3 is TGTGCCAGCAGTTTTTCAGGGGCCGGGCTCCGGGAGCAGTTCTTC. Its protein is CASSFSGAGLREQFF.

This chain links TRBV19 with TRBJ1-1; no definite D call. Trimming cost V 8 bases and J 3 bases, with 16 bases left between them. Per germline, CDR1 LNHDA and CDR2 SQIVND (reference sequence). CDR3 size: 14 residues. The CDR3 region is CASAEGAIDTEAFF. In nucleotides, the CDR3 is TGTGCCAGTGCCGAAGGAGCCATTGACACTGAAGCTTTCTTT.

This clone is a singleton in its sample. The CDR3 DNA is TGCGCCAGCAGCCCAATGACCGTAGCTAGCACAGATACGCAGTATTTT. It translates to CASSPMTVASTDTQYF. V and J are TRBV4-3 and TRBJ2-3; D ambiguous. Trimming took 4 bases from V and 0 from J, leaving 14 bases between them. Germline CDR1 reads LGHNA; CDR2 reads YSLEER. The CDR3 sequence is 16 residues long.

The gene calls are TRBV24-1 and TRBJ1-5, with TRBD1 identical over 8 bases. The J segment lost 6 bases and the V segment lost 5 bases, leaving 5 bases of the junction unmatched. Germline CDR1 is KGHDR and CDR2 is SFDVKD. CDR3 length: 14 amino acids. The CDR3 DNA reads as TGTGCCACCAGTGGGACAGGGAGTTCTCAGCCCCAGCATTTT. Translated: CATSGTGSSQPQHF.